The TCR beta chain under discussion was sequenced for a study of T-cell memory formation after mild COVID-19. Study context: TCR clusters were largely donor specific.

Study outcomes and limitations: Most CD4+ clones that shrank were in CM and EM, while CD8+ ones turned up in EMRA.

This clonotype was seen a few times. Its antigen is currently unknown. The CDR3 totals 13 residues. Trimming removed 6 bases at V and 2 bases at J, with 10 bases between. The germline V gene encodes CDR1 SGHTA and CDR2 FQGNSA. TCRdb re-called the 5' RACE reads with MiXCR, one entry per CDR3 protein. The sample holds just over 350,000 distinct CDR3 sequences; approximately 15% are singletons and the top ten take around 22%. This TCR was recovered from a man aged 18 to 35 who had mild COVID-19 (a few samples of this study predate the infection). Cell type and time point are not known. Material for sequencing was PBMCs or a T cell subset sorted from them (not recorded which). The genes are TRBV7-2 and TRBJ1-2; D is uncertain. CDR3 residues: CASRRTANYGYTF. The CDR3 nucleotides are TGTGCCAGCAGGCGGACTGCGAACTATGGCTACACCTTC.